These 19 T cell receptor beta chains were sequenced from one sample in a study of breast tumors, draining lymph nodes, adjacent tissues. Axillary draining lymph nodes of breast cancer patients supplied the node samples. From the multiplex PCR reads, TCRdb called clonotypes with MiXCR, one entry per CDR3 protein. Of some 120,000 distinct CDR3 sequences listed, around 20% are singletons. The source material was axillary lymph node tissue. The source of these receptors is a female donor with breast cancer. Some clones in this sample may be carry-over from other donors' samples.

Of note for this clonotype: A read error is likely, as this CDR3 ends without the conserved phenylalanine or tryptophan. This rearrangement joins TRBV3-1 to TRBJ2-7; TRBD2 matches 10 bases. V lost 6 bases to trimming and J lost 6 bases; unmatched junction nucleotides: 8. The CDR3 runs to 14 residues. The V gene's germline CDR1 is LGHDT and CDR2 YNNKEL (reference sequence). Here the CDR3 reads CASSLAGVLGEQYS. The CDR3 DNA sequence: TGTGCCAGCAGTCTAGCGGGAGTTTTGGGCGAGCAGTACTCC.

This clonotype appeared many times. The chain couples TRBV4-1 to TRBJ2-1, with unresolved D. Germline V gene data show CDR1 as MGHRA and CDR2 as YSYEKL. V was cut by 4 bases and J by 8 bases, with 9 bases left in between. The CDR3 contains 12 residues. The CDR3: CASSPQGHEQFF. The DNA of the CDR3 is TGCGCCAGCAGCCCCCAAGGCCATGAGCAGTTCTTC.

A word on this clonotype: This may be a read error, as it is one base from a much larger clone. V gene TRBV7-8 combines with J gene TRBJ2-2; 7 positions agree with TRBD2. The germline CDR1 and CDR2 sequences are SGHVS and FQNEAQ. The CDR3 contains 16 residues. The DNA for the CDR3 is TGTGCCAGCAGTCACACCGGGACTACTCACACCGGGGAGCTGCTTTTT. It translates to CASSHTGTTHTGELLF. Full variable domain (missing parts from reference TRBV7-8 and TRBJ2-2): GAGVSQSPRYKVAKRGQDVALRCDPISGHVSLFWYQQALGQGPEFLTYFQNEAQLDKSGLPSDRFFAERPEGSVSTLKIQRTQQEDSAVYLCASSHTGTTHTGELLFGEGSRLTVL.

This clonotype was observed many times. The chain joins TRBV12-3 or TRBV12-4 to TRBJ2-1, with TRBD1 matching 9 bases. V was pared by 7 bases and J by 3 bases, with 4 bases of the junction left unmatched. The CDR3 extends over 14 amino acids. CDR3 nucleotides: TGTGCCAGCACATCGACAGGGGGCTACAATGAGCAGTTCTTC. Encoded protein: CASTSTGGYNEQFF.

Ten or more counts support this clonotype. V is TRBV7-6 and J is TRBJ2-1; D call uncertain. V lost 5 bases and J lost 7, with 12 bases in between. The CDR3 is 13 residues long. Germline V gene lookup returns CDR1 SGHVS and CDR2 FNYEAQ. The CDR3 nucleotides are TGTGCCAGCAGCCCCGGTGTGGATAATGAGCAGTTCTTC. Protein sequence: CASSPGVDNEQFF.

This chain links TRBV27 with TRBJ2-1, with 11 bases matching TRBD2. Looked up from germline, CDR1 is MNHEY and CDR2 is SMNVEV (reference sequence). V shed 2 bases, J shed 1 base, and the junction held 4 bases outside the gene matches. This CDR3 spans 17 amino acids. The CDR3 protein is CASSLRLAGTSYNEQFF. For the CDR3, the DNA is TGTGCCAGCAGTTTACGACTAGCGGGAACTTCCTACAATGAGCAGTTCTTC.

This clonotype was counted at least ten times. The CDR3 region has the DNA TGTGCCAGTAGAGGGGTAGCTAACTATGGCTACACCTTC. Amino acid sequence: CASRGVANYGYTF. The V call is TRBV6-1, the J call TRBJ1-2, with a tentative D call TRBD1 (5 bases). The V and J ends lost 9 bases and 0 bases respectively, with 11 bases between them. Germline V CDR1 and CDR2: MNHNS, SASEGT. This CDR3 contains 13 residues.

The chain links TRBV5-1 to TRBJ2-1, with a tentative D call TRBD2 (5 bases). CDR1 is SGHRS and CDR2 is YFSETQ in the germline V gene. CDR3 length: 16 amino acids. Trimming removed 7 bases from V and 8 bases from J, with 25 bases in between. CDR3 region: CASGPDRDRIGDEQFF. CDR3 sequence (DNA): TGCGCCAGCGGCCCCGATCGGGATCGCATTGGGGATGAGCAGTTCTTC. The full variable domain, rest sourced from reference TRBV5-1 and TRBJ2-1, is KAGVTQTPRYLIKTRGQQVTLSCSPISGHRSVSWYQQTPGQGLQFLFEYFSETQRNKGNFPGRFSGRQFSNSRSEMNVSTLELGDSALYLCASGPDRDRIGDEQFFGPGTRLTVL.

This clonotype has just a few counts. The V call is TRBV27, the J call TRBJ1-2; D not certain. Per germline, CDR1 MNHEY and CDR2 SMNVEV (reference sequence). This CDR3 contains 13 residues. Trimming removed 2 bases from V and 1 base from J, with 5 bases in between. As DNA, the CDR3 is TGTGCCAGCAGTTTACTGAATAACTATGGCTACACCTTC. Amino acid sequence: CASSLLNNYGYTF.

This clonotype was recorded at least ten times. The chain uses TRBV12-3 or TRBV12-4 and TRBJ1-4; 7 positions agree with TRBD1. The CDR3 sequence is 18 residues long. J gave up 3 bases and V 6 bases, and 16 bases lay outside the gene matches. CDR3 bases: TGTGCCAGCAGCCGGCCCCATCAGGGGGTTCATGCTAATGAAAAACTGTTTTTT. As protein: CASSRPHQGVHANEKLFF.

This clonotype was counted many times. This chain links TRBV7-9 with TRBJ2-1, with TRBD2 identical over 7 bases. The germline V gene has CDR1 SEHNR and CDR2 FQNEAQ (reference sequence). The CDR3 consists of 13 residues. The CDR3 DNA is TGTGCTCCTGGGGCTAGCGGTAACAATGAGCAGTTCTTC. Residues: CAPGASGNNEQFF. Variable domain in full (rest from reference TRBV7-9 and TRBJ2-1): DTGVSQNPRHKITKRGQNVTFRCDPISEHNRLYWYRQTLGQGPEFLTYFQNEAQLEKSRLLSDRFSAERPKGSFSTLEIQRTEQGDSAMYLCAPGASGNNEQFFGPGTRLTVL.

The table lists this clonotype with a count of one. A single base separates this from a much larger clone, so it may be a read error. This chain joins TRBV19 and TRBJ1-5, with D possibly TRBD1 on 5 matching bases. CDR3 length equals 16 residues. In germline, CDR1 is LNHDA, CDR2 SQIVND (reference sequence). For the CDR3, the DNA is TGTGCCAGTAGTTTCGGCAGGGTTGGTAGCAATCAGCCCCGGCATTTT. It yields the protein CASSFGRVGSNQPRHF.

This clonotype appeared once. A much larger clone differs by one base, so this may be a read error. The chain carries TRBV6-1 and TRBJ1-5; 7 bases are a match to TRBD1. The CDR3 totals 15 residues. The V and J ends lost 6 bases and 5 bases, in that order; junction bases with no gene match: 10. In germline, CDR1 is MNHNS, CDR2 SASEGT. Here the CDR3 reads CASSLIGQDDQPQHF. DNA of the CDR3: TGTGCCAGCAGCCTAATTGGACAGGACGATCAGCCCCAGCATTTT.

A word on this clonotype: A much larger clone differs by one base, so this may be a read error. The chain uses TRBV2 and TRBJ2-2; D call uncertain. The germline V gene encodes CDR1 SNHLY and CDR2 FYNNEI. CDR3 length equals 14 residues. CDR3 sequence reads: CASSAEYDTEELFF. CDR3 coding DNA: TGTGCCAGCAGTGCTGAGTATGACACCGAGGAGCTGTTTTTT. Full variable domain (outside the CDR3, taken from reference TRBV2 and TRBJ2-2): EPEVTQTPSHQVTQMGQEVILRCVPISNHLYFYWYRQILGQKVEFLVSFYNNEISEKSEIFDDQFSVERPDGSNFTLKIRSTKLEDSAMYFCASSAEYDTEELFFGEGSRLTVL.

This clonotype has just a few counts. J is TRBJ2-3 and V is TRBV27, with TRBD2 matching 12 bases. This CDR3 has 17 amino acids. After removal of 8 bases from V and 2 bases from J, the junction contained 11 bases not matched to a gene. Germline CDR1 reads MNHEY; CDR2 reads SMNVEV (reference sequence). The CDR3 coding sequence is TGTGCCAGCGCCCTACGGACTAGCGGGAACCCCACAGATACGCAGTATTTT. The encoded protein is CASALRTSGNPTDTQYF.

This clonotype appeared many times. Compared with germline, one end of the junction differs, possibly owing to a read error. The chain couples TRBV12-3 or TRBV12-4 to TRBJ2-7; D unresolved. This CDR3 region has 12 residues. The CDR3 spells CASSLGPRLLTF. The CDR3 nucleotides are TGTGCCAGCAGTTTAGGTCCCAGGCTTCTTACCTTC.

In the case of this clonotype: Possible read error: a much larger clone is one base away. For the CDR3, the DNA is TGCGCCAGCAGCTTTTTAGCGGGATCTGGTTACGCCGGGGAGCTGTTTTTT. Encoded protein: CASSFLAGSGYAGELFF. V usage is TRBV5-1 and J usage is TRBJ2-2; 8 bases align to TRBD2. Germline V gene lookup returns CDR1 SGHRS and CDR2 YFSETQ. V was clipped by 2 bases and J by 6 bases; unmatched bases: 12. The CDR3 runs 17 residues.

This clonotype was seen a few times. This chain links TRBV6-2 or TRBV6-3 with TRBJ2-2; D is perhaps TRBD2 (6 bases). There are 15 residues in the CDR3. CDR1 and CDR2 from the germline V gene are MNHEY and SVGEGT. Trimming left V 6 bases short and J 3 bases short, with 14 bases between. This chain's CDR3 is CASRGLGLYTGELFF. The CDR3 bases are TGTGCCAGCAGGGGACTGGGACTTTACACCGGGGAGCTGTTTTTT.

This clonotype was recorded at least ten times. The chain combines TRBV5-1 with TRBJ2-3, with D unresolved. The CDR3 spans 15 residues. Looked up from germline, CDR1 is SGHRS and CDR2 is YFSETQ. V gave up 0 bases and J gave up 0 bases, with 8 bases separating them. The DNA of the CDR3 is TGCGCCAGCAGCTTGGAGTTATTTAGCACAGATACGCAGTATTTT. Encoded protein: CASSLELFSTDTQYF.